This T cell receptor beta chain originates from a study of human T cells and chemical hapten exposure. Study-level information: The patients, most of them female, presented with alopecia areata, totalis or universalis. Study-wide results and limits: As the donors had alopecia, their immune response may differ from healthy people's.

This clonotype has a handful of counts. Its specificity is not known. A much larger clone lies one base from this, so it may be a read error. The V and J ends lost 7 bases and 3 bases respectively, with 7 bases between them. The CDR3 contains 11 residues. Germline CDR1 MDHEN, CDR2 SYDVKM. The time point: patch test 2, 6 weeks after DPC sensitization. As to treatment: therapeutic diphenylcyclopropenone sensitization with weekly scalp DPC. Patches went on only after blood had been drawn each time. A single record per CDR3 protein comes from TCRdb applying MiXCR to the RACE reads. The sample consists of some 100,000 distinct CDR3 sequences, over 7.5% of them appearing once.

The TCR was taken from a woman aged 35 to 49 with alopecia areata. Some clones in this sample may be carry-over from other donors' samples. The V and J genes are TRBV28 and TRBJ2-7, with D perhaps matching TRBD2 (6 bases). The material was whole blood, obtained in connection with sensitization to the hapten diphenylcyclopropenone (DPC). The CDR3, as DNA: TGTGCCAGCAACGGGGGCTACGAGCAGTACTTC. It is translated as CASNGGYEQYF.